The clone carrying this T cell receptor (beta chain) occurred a few times. Its matching antigen is unknown. In germline, CDR1 is SGHRS, CDR2 YFSETQ. V was pared by 4 bases and J by 2 bases, with 15 bases between. The CDR3 length is 15 residues. This record comes from a study of T cells in pancreatic ductal adenocarcinoma. General study points: The resected pancreatic cancer cohort was biased toward the minority with early-stage disease.

The selected patients with pancreatic ductal adenocarcinoma had surgery but no neoadjuvant therapy. Assay used: immunoSEQ multiplex PCR; TCRdb lists only in-frame clones, some missing. The table has about 16,000 clones, around 91% seen once. Sequenced input: PBMCs. The chain carries TRBV5-1 and TRBJ1-1, with no clear D. The origin of this receptor is a human donor with pancreatic ductal adenocarcinoma. The CDR3 reads CASSVVPWGNTEAFF. The CDR3 DNA sequence: TGCGCCAGCAGCGTTGTGCCCTGGGGAAACACTGAAGCTTTCTTT.